This T cell receptor beta chain was sequenced in a study of blood T cell repertoires in COVID-19. Study information: Whether acute or convalescent, the COVID-19 samples came from the United States, Italy and Spain. PBMCs, B-cell-depleted T cells, or T cells were the source of the cDNA or gDNA that made up the material.

Trimming stripped 2 bases from V and 0 bases from J, with 2 bases between. CDR3 length equals 12 residues. CDR1 and CDR2 from the germline V gene are SGHRS and YFSETQ. Authors' processing steps: Estimation of nucleated cell counts relied on the amplification of reference gene primers. Sequencing used immunoSEQ multiplex PCR; TCRdb keeps in-frame clones, though not all of them. The V and J calls and clone size are taken from that table; D and trimming were inferred from the DNA. The repertoire has 110,000 to 150,000 clones, around 80% of them found once; the top ten carry approximately 6.6%. This clone was counted once.

This chain uses TRBV5-1 with TRBJ1-2; D is ambiguous. Sequenced material: peripheral blood. The sequence derives from a human donor in a cohort sampled during active COVID-19. The CDR3 spells CASSFSNYGYTF. The CDR3 DNA reads as TGCGCCAGCAGCTTCTCTAACTATGGCTACACCTTC.